This is a list of T cell receptor beta chains from one sample in a study of cytomegalovirus exposure and HLA in healthy donors. Some clones are missing from TCRdb's copy, which holds only in-frame ones; the method was immunoSEQ multiplex PCR. The profile covers 120,000 to 150,000 clones, with roughly 80% appearing a single time and about 13% taken by the ten largest. The sequenced sample was PBMCs. The receptors derive from a man aged 35 to 55 in good health and CMV-seropositive. CDR3s include the opening cysteine and the closing phenylalanine or tryptophan. D genes are given only for firm matches. Clone size, where shown, is once, few, many, or a class for clones that have expanded.

v_call	clone_size	j_call	d_call	cdr3_aa	cdr3_nt
TRBV7-3	-	TRBJ2-3	TRBD2	CASSLRGQGSGSPDTQYF	TGTGCCAGCAGCTTACGGGGCCAGGGTAGCGGGAGTCCAGATACGCAGTATTTT
TRBV12-5	-	TRBJ2-2	TRBD2	CASARTSGNTGELFF	TGTGCTAGTGCCCGGACTAGCGGGAACACCGGGGAGCTGTTTTTT
TRBV5-5	-	TRBJ1-2	TRBD1	CASSLVATGVGYTF	TGTGCCAGCAGCTTGGTCGCGACAGGGGTCGGCTACACCTTC
TRBV6-5	-	TRBJ2-6	-	CASSYSWAAGANVLTF	TGTGCCAGCAGTTACTCATGGGCTGCTGGGGCCAACGTCCTGACTTTC
TRBV5-4	-	TRBJ1-2	TRBD1	CASSRDSDDGYTF	TGTGCCAGCAGCCGGGACAGCGATGATGGCTACACCTTC
TRBV11-2	-	TRBJ2-4	TRBD2	CASSPKREVKNIQYF	TGTGCCAGCAGCCCTAAGCGGGAGGTCAAAAACATTCAGTACTTC
TRBV7-3	-	TRBJ1-1	-	CASSNTGEAFF	TGTGCCAGCAGCAACACAGGGGAAGCTTTCTTT
TRBV6-6	-	TRBJ2-5	TRBD2	CATLASGVLSETQYF	TGTGCCACCCTCGCTAGCGGGGTTTTGTCCGAGACCCAGTACTTC
TRBV6-1	-	TRBJ2-3	TRBD2	CASRSWTSGTDTQYF	TGTGCCAGCAGGTCCTGGACTAGCGGCACAGATACGCAGTATTTT
TRBV15	-	TRBJ1-5	-	CATSAGYSNQPQHF	TGTGCCACCAGCGCGGGTTATAGCAATCAGCCCCAGCATTTT
TRBV4-2	-	TRBJ2-7	-	CASSQARNGYEQYF	TGTGCCAGCAGCCAAGCGAGAAACGGCTACGAGCAGTACTTC
TRBV5-1	-	TRBJ2-1	TRBD1	CASSGPRGPSGEQFF	TGCGCCAGCAGCGGCCCTAGGGGGCCCTCGGGTGAGCAGTTCTTC
TRBV2	-	TRBJ2-7	-	CASSETRRGYEQYF	TGTGCCAGCAGTGAAACACGGAGGGGTTACGAGCAGTACTTC
TRBV29-1	-	TRBJ1-2	-	CSVARGPRDGYTF	TGCAGCGTGGCGAGAGGGCCGCGGGATGGCTACACCTTC
TRBV5-5	-	TRBJ1-5	-	CASSLESRGQPQHF	TGTGCCAGCAGCTTGGAAAGCAGGGGCCAGCCCCAGCATTTT
TRBV27	-	TRBJ2-5	-	CASSITGQQETQYF	TGTGCCAGCAGTATAACCGGACAGCAAGAGACCCAGTACTTC
TRBV7-9	-	TRBJ2-1	TRBD2	CASSLAVAGGHSEQFF	TGTGCCAGCAGCTTAGCGGTAGCGGGAGGGCATAGTGAGCAGTTCTTC
TRBV2	-	TRBJ2-1	TRBD1	CASSLRQGAYNEQFF	TGTGCCAGCAGTCTTAGACAGGGTGCCTACAATGAGCAGTTCTTC
TRBV5-1	few	TRBJ1-2	-	CASANIGGSYGYTF	TGCGCCAGCGCCAACATAGGGGGATCCTATGGCTACACCTTC
TRBV7-9	-	TRBJ2-3	TRBD2	CSSRRTSGATDTQYF	TGTTCCAGCAGACGGACTAGCGGCGCTACAGATACGCAGTATTTT
TRBV29-1	few	TRBJ2-4	-	CSVVVQGDNIQYF	TGCAGCGTTGTTGTGCAGGGTGACAACATTCAGTACTTC
TRBV28	-	TRBJ2-1	-	CASTTGASSSYNEQFF	TGTGCCAGCACCACTGGGGCGTCCAGCTCCTACAATGAGCAGTTCTTC
TRBV7-2	once	TRBJ2-3	TRBD1	CASSRTGGTDTQYF	TGTGCCAGCAGTCGGACAGGGGGCACAGATACGCAGTATTTT
TRBV29-1	-	TRBJ2-7	TRBD2	CSVDSRGLAGTYEQYF	TGCAGCGTTGATAGTAGGGGACTAGCGGGGACCTACGAGCAGTACTTC
TRBV21-1	-	TRBJ2-1	-	CASISEILMGLAGAWEQFF	TGTGCCAGCATATCTGAAATCCTGATGGGACTAGCGGGAGCATGGGAGCAGTTCTTC
TRBV10-3	-	TRBJ1-5	-	CAISAGRGQPQHF	TGTGCCATCAGTGCCGGCAGGGGTCAGCCCCAGCATTTT
TRBV28	once	TRBJ2-3	-	CASSLRLGYTDTQYF	TGTGCCAGCAGTTTAAGGCTAGGATACACAGATACGCAGTATTTT
TRBV27	-	TRBJ2-7	-	CASSLLGGKRGEQYF	TGTGCCAGCAGTTTATTGGGGGGAAAGAGGGGCGAGCAGTACTTC
TRBV9	-	TRBJ2-3	TRBD2	CASSVGRSGRRADTQYF	TGTGCCAGCAGCGTAGGACGGAGCGGGAGGAGGGCAGATACGCAGTATTTT
TRBV9	-	TRBJ2-4	TRBD2	CASSVAGGFNKNIQYF	TGTGCCAGCAGCGTAGCGGGGGGGTTCAACAAAAACATTCAGTACTTC
TRBV29-1	-	TRBJ1-2	TRBD1	CSAGTGGDYGYTF	TGCAGCGCCGGGACAGGGGGAGACTATGGCTACACCTTC
TRBV5-1	-	TRBJ1-2	-	CASSDGGYGYTF	TGCGCCAGCAGCGACGGGGGATATGGCTACACCTTC
TRBV28	few	TRBJ1-6	-	CASSVQGNFNSPLHF	TGTGCCAGCAGCGTACAGGGTAATTTTAACTCACCCCTCCACTTT
TRBV5-8	few	TRBJ2-1	TRBD1	CASSCGQGACYSNEQFF	TGTGCCAGCAGCTGCGGGCAGGGGGCCTGTTACTCCAATGAGCAGTTCTTC
TRBV5-6	-	TRBJ2-3	TRBD2	CASSLAPAGDTDTQYF	TGTGCCAGCAGCTTGGCTCCGGCGGGGGACACAGATACGCAGTATTTT
TRBV13	-	TRBJ2-1	TRBD2	CASSIAGGTLGEQFF	TGTGCCAGCAGCATAGCGGGAGGGACCTTGGGTGAGCAGTTCTTC
TRBV5-4	few	TRBJ2-1	TRBD1	CASSPNRGLVSYNEQFF	TGTGCCAGCAGCCCCAACAGGGGGTTAGTCTCCTACAATGAGCAGTTCTTC
TRBV19	once	TRBJ2-1	TRBD2	CASMPGGESSYNEQFF	TGTGCCAGTATGCCGGGGGGGGAGAGCTCCTACAATGAGCAGTTCTTC
TRBV28	-	TRBJ1-1	-	CASSLGQEAFF	TGTGCCAGCAGTTTGGGCCAGGAAGCTTTCTTT
TRBV14	-	TRBJ2-4	-	CASSQDRLAIGGKNIQYF	TGTGCCAGCAGCCAAGATAGGTTGGCAATCGGGGGCAAAAACATTCAGTACTTC
TRBV25-1	-	TRBJ2-7	-	CASSEPRDSPYEQYF	TGTGCCAGCAGTGAACCTCGGGACTCTCCCTACGAGCAGTACTTC
TRBV5-6	-	TRBJ1-2	TRBD1	CASSSWDRFYGYTF	TGTGCCAGCAGCTCCTGGGACAGATTTTATGGCTACACCTTC
TRBV12-5	-	TRBJ1-5	-	CASGLAFNQPQHF	TGTGCTAGTGGTTTGGCCTTTAATCAGCCCCAGCATTTT
TRBV19	few	TRBJ2-1	-	CASSPTRTVINEQFF	TGTGCCAGTAGTCCTACACGGACAGTAATCAATGAGCAGTTCTTC
TRBV7-2	few	TRBJ1-4	-	CASSLIQGGSEKLFF	TGTGCCAGCAGCTTAATCCAGGGAGGCAGTGAAAAACTGTTTTTT
TRBV5-1	few	TRBJ1-2	-	CASSLGQFNYGYTF	TGCGCCAGCAGCTTGGGTCAATTTAACTATGGCTACACCTTC
TRBV5-1	once	TRBJ2-7	TRBD1	CASSFRTGGIDEQYF	TGCGCCAGCAGCTTCCGGACAGGGGGCATCGACGAGCAGTACTTC
TRBV23-1	-	TRBJ2-5	TRBD1	CASSQRQGLETQYF	TGCGCCAGCAGTCAAAGACAGGGTTTGGAGACCCAGTACTTC
TRBV11-3	-	TRBJ2-2	-	CASSFREAGELFF	TGTGCCAGCAGCTTCAGGGAGGCCGGGGAGCTGTTTTTT
TRBV6-1	-	TRBJ2-3	-	CASSEMGYTDTQYF	TGTGCCAGCAGTGAAATGGGCTACACAGATACGCAGTATTTT